This paragraph covers one T cell receptor (beta chain) sequence. This record belongs to a study of blood T cell repertoires in COVID-19. Study-wide context: Italy, Spain and the United States were the sources of the convalescent and acute COVID-19 samples. The analysed material was cDNA or gDNA that came from T cells, B-cell-depleted T cells, or PBMCs.

Methods used by the authors: By means of reference gene primer amplification, nucleated cell counts were estimated. Libraries were prepared by immunoSEQ multiplex PCR; TCRdb keeps only in-frame clonotypes and omits some of them. The V and J calls and clone size were taken over from that table, and D and trimming were inferred from the DNA. The repertoire holds under 350,000 clones, with 80% to 90% as singletons. The clonotype was recovered from a woman in her seventies with acute or convalescent COVID-19. Specimen: peripheral blood.

The CDR3 region is CASSQDGLAGLTDTQYF. CDR3 sequence (DNA): TGTGCCAGCAGCCAGGACGGACTAGCGGGGCTGACAGATACGCAGTATTTT. This chain connects TRBV4-2 to TRBJ2-3, with 12 positions matching TRBD2. After removal of 3 bases from V and 3 bases from J, the junction contained 7 bases not matched to a gene. CDR1 and CDR2 (germline): LGHNA, YNFKEQ. The CDR3 is 17 amino acids.